This T cell receptor beta chain was recovered during a study of lymphopenia after photon versus proton radiotherapy. Study-wide results and caveats: Oligoclonal CD8+ Temra expansion after nadir drove photon patients' diversity drop. Photon-treated patients lost naive T cells and TCR diversity; proton-treated stayed stable. Post-nadir TCR diversity decline inversely tracked overall survival among those who died.

Only in-frame clones appear in the TCRdb table, and some are missing; sequencing was by immunoSEQ multiplex PCR. This sample has about 53,000 clones, with around four fifths found just once. Comments on this clone: The antigen is undetermined.

The sequence came from a man between 50 and 59 years old with gastric cancer. The specimen was peripheral blood, collected from a patient treated with photon-based radiotherapy.

This CDR3 is CAWSVRQGSYNEQFF. The CDR3, as DNA: TGTGCCTGGAGTGTACGGCAGGGCTCCTACAATGAGCAGTTCTTC. J is TRBJ2-1 and V is TRBV30, with D perhaps matching TRBD1 (5 bases). Germline CDR1 and CDR2: GTSNPN and SVGIG (reference sequence). The V end lost 0 bases, the J end lost 0 bases, and 9 bases lay between the germline ends. There are 15 residues in the CDR3.